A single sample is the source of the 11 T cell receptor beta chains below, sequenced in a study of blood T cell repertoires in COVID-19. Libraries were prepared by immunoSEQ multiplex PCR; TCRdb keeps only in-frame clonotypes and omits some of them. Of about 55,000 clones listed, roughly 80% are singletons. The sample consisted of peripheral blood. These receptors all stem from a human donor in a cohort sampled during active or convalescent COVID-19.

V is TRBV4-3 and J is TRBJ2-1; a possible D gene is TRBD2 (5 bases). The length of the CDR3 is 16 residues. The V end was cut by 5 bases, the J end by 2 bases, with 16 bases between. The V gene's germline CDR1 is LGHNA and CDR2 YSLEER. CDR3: CASSGRTGNAYNEQFF. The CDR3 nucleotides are TGCGCCAGCAGCGGAAGGACTGGAAACGCCTACAATGAGCAGTTCTTC.

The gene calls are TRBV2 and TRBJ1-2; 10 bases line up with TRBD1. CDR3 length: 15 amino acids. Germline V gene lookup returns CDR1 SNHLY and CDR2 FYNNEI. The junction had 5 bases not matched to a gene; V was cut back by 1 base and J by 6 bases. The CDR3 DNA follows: TGTGCCAGCAGTGAAGGGCAGGGGACAGGGGATGGCTACACCTTC. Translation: CASSEGQGTGDGYTF.

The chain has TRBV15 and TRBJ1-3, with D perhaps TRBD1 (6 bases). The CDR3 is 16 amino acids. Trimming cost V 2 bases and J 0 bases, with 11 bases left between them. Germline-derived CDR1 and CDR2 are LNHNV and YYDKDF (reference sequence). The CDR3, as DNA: TGTGCCACCAGCAGATCCACAGGGTACTCTGGAAACACCATATATTTT. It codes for CATSRSTGYSGNTIYF.

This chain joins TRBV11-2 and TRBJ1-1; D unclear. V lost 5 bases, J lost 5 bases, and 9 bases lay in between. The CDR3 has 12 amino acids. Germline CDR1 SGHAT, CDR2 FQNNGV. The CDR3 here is CASSPSRTEAFF. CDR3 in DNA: TGTGCCAGCAGCCCATCCAGGACTGAAGCTTTCTTT.

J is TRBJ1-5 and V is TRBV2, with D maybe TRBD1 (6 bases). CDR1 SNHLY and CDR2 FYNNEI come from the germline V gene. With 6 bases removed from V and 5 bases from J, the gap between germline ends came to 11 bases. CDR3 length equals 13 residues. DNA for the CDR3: TGTGCCAGCAGCGGACAGTCCGATCAGCCCCAGCATTTT. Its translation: CASSGQSDQPQHF.

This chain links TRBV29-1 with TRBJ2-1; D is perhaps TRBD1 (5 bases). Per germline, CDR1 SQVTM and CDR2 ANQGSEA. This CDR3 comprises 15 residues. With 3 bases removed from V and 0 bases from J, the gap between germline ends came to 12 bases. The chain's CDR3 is CSVEGRVSSYNEQFF. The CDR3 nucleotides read TGCAGCGTTGAGGGGCGAGTCAGCTCCTACAATGAGCAGTTCTTC.

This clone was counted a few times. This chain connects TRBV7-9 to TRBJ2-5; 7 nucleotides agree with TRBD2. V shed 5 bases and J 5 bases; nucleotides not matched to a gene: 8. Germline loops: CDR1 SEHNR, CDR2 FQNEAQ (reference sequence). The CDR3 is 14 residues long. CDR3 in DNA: TGTGCCAGCAGCGAAAAAAAGGGAGGGGAGACCCAGTACTTC. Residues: CASSEKKGGETQYF. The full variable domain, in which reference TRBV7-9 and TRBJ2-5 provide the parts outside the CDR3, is DTGVSQNPRHKITKRGQNVTFRCDPISEHNRLYWYRQTLGQGPEFLTYFQNEAQLEKSRLLSDRFSAERPKGSFSTLEIQRTEQGDSAMYLCASSEKKGGETQYFGPGTRLLVL.

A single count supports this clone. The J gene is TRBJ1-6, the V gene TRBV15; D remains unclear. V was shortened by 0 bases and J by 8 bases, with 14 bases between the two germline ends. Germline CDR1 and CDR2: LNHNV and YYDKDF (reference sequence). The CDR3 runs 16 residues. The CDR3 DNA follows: TGTGCCACCAGCAGAGATGTAGGACTCACTGATTCACCCCTCCACTTT. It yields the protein CATSRDVGLTDSPLHF.

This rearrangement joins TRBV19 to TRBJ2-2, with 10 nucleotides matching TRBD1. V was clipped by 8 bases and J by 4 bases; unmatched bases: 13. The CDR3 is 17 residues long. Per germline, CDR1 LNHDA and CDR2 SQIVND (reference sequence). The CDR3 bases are TGTGCCAGTGCGCCCCGTTGGGGACAGGGGTCCACCGGGGAGCTGTTTTTT. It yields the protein CASAPRWGQGSTGELFF.

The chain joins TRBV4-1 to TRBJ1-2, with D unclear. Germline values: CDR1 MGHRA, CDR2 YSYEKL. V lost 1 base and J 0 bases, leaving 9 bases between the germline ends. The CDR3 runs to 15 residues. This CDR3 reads CASSQGGLTNYGYTF. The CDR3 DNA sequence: TGCGCCAGCAGCCAAGGTGGACTTACTAACTATGGCTACACCTTC.

CDR3 sequence (DNA): TGTGCCATCAGTGGGGGGACAGGGGACAATCAGCCCCAGCATTTT. Residues: CAISGGTGDNQPQHF. The chain carries TRBV10-3 and TRBJ1-5; 10 bases match TRBD1. Trimming at V came to 4 bases and at J to 3 bases, leaving 3 bases not matched to a gene. CDR3 size: 15 residues. CDR1 is ENHRY, CDR2 SYGVKD, per germline.